This note documents a single T cell receptor (beta chain) sequence. Its target is not known. These data belong to a study of T-cell memory formation after mild COVID-19. Germline V gene data show CDR1 as KGHSH and CDR2 as LQKENI. J lost 4 bases, V lost 1 base, and 9 bases had no gene match. This CDR3 is 16 amino acids long. Study outcomes and limitations: A subset of responding clones appeared in pre-infection memory, suggesting cross-reactive memory joined. Whereas later expanders leaned CD4+, clones contracting day 15 to 85 showed a balanced CD4/CD8 makeup.

TCRdb recomputed calls from the 5' RACE reads with MiXCR, one row per CDR3 protein. The sample has roughly 120,000 distinct CDR3 sequences, about a sixth seen once. The gene calls are TRBV18 and TRBJ1-2, with 7 bases lining up with TRBD1. Material for sequencing was PBMCs or a T cell subset sorted from them (not recorded which). The receptor's source is an adult woman who had mild COVID-19 (a few samples of this study predate the infection). Cell type and time point are not known. The CDR3 DNA reads TGTGCCAGCTCACCACGCGTGGCAGGGGGTTCCTATGGCTACACCTTC. Protein sequence: CASSPRVAGGSYGYTF.